The next 26 T cell receptor beta chains were all read from a single sample in a study of T cells after yellow fever vaccination. One entry per CDR3 protein results from TCRdb running MiXCR on the 5' RACE reads. The sample holds about 170,000 distinct CDR3 sequences, approximately 6.2% seen once. The starting material was CD4+ T cells sorted from PBMCs, obtained on the day of the first yellow fever vaccination. These receptors all come from a man aged 18 to 30 who received the YFV17D yellow fever vaccine.

This clonotype was observed at least ten times. This chain joins TRBV7-9 and TRBJ2-1; D remains ambiguous. Germline-derived CDR1 and CDR2 are SEHNR and FQNEAQ (reference sequence). Trimming cost V 5 bases and J 5 bases, with 16 bases left between them. This CDR3 comprises 15 residues. The CDR3 protein is CASSKQRLLDNEQFF. The DNA of the CDR3 is TGTGCCAGCAGCAAGCAAAGGCTATTAGACAATGAGCAGTTCTTC.

This clonotype was seen a handful of times. The chain recombines TRBV9 with TRBJ1-6; the D is unclear. The CDR3 is made up of 16 amino acids. V was shortened by 3 bases and J by 10 bases, with 20 bases between the two germline ends. Germline values: CDR1 SGDLS, CDR2 YYNGEE. CDR3 nucleotides: TGTGCCAGCAGCGCAACTGCCGCCGCGGGGTTATCACCCCTCCACTTT. This gives the protein CASSATAAAGLSPLHF.

This clonotype was found many times. V gene TRBV3-1 combines with J gene TRBJ2-5; TRBD1 agrees at 12 bases. The trim removed 3 bases at V and 4 bases at J, leaving 3 bases unmatched. The germline V gene encodes CDR1 LGHDT and CDR2 YNNKEL (reference sequence). This CDR3 contains 15 residues. The CDR3 DNA reads TGTGCCAGCAGCCAGGGGACAGGGGGCGGAGAGACCCAGTACTTC. Its protein product is CASSQGTGGGETQYF.

Many counts were recorded for this clonotype. The chain combines TRBV7-2 with TRBJ2-5; 7 bases match TRBD1. With V trimmed by 1 base and J by 2 bases, 4 bases remained unmatched. The CDR3 length is 15 residues. Germline CDR1 reads SGHTA; CDR2 reads FQGNSA. The CDR3 region is CASSLVGTVQETQYF. CDR3 bases: TGTGCCAGCAGCTTAGTGGGGACAGTGCAAGAGACCCAGTACTTC.

The chain couples TRBV10-3 to TRBJ2-6, with TRBD1 identical over 7 bases. The CDR3 extends over 16 amino acids. The germline V gene has CDR1 ENHRY and CDR2 SYGVKD. J was trimmed by 2 bases and V by 6 bases; bases with no gene match: 7. For the CDR3, the DNA is TGTGCCATCAGCAACAGGGGCGGAGCTGGGGCCAACGTCCTGACTTTC. This encodes CAISNRGGAGANVLTF.

This chain connects TRBV20-1 to TRBJ2-1; D possibly uses TRBD1 or TRBD2 (7 bases each). V lost 1 base, J lost 5 bases, and 15 bases lay in between. The CDR3 extends over 15 amino acids. Germline CDR1 is DFQATT and CDR2 is SNEGSKA (reference sequence). CDR3 in DNA: TGCAGTGCTAGAGTTCGGGGGGACAGTAACAATGAGCAGTTCTTC. This sequence encodes CSARVRGDSNNEQFF.

This clonotype appeared many times. The CDR3 sequence: CASSLSGGPVTDTQYF. Written as DNA, the CDR3 is TGTGCCAGCAGCTTGTCGGGAGGGCCAGTCACAGATACGCAGTATTTT. The gene calls are TRBV5-5 and TRBJ2-3, with TRBD2 matching 8 bases. The CDR3 is 16 residues long. The V segment lost 1 base and the J segment 2 bases; nucleotides outside the gene matches: 6. Germline lookup yields CDR1 SGHKS and CDR2 YYEKEE (reference sequence). The full variable domain, completed using reference TRBV5-5 and TRBJ2-3, is DAGVTQSPTHLIKTRGQQVTLRCSPISGHKSVSWYQQVLGQGPQFIFQYYEKEERGRGNFPDRFSARQFPNYSSELNVNALLLGDSALYLCASSLSGGPVTDTQYFGPGTRLTVL.

This clonotype was seen a few times. The genes are TRBV7-9 and TRBJ2-7; D perhaps matches TRBD1 (6 bases). CDR3 length: 17 amino acids. The germline gives CDR1 SEHNR, CDR2 FQNEAQ (reference sequence). The V gene lost 1 base and the J gene lost 2 bases, with 18 bases spanning the gap. This CDR3 is CASSLEEGRGFPYEQYF. CDR3 DNA sequence: TGTGCCAGCAGCTTAGAAGAGGGCAGGGGATTCCCCTACGAGCAGTACTTC.

The chain recombines TRBV7-2 with TRBJ2-1; D remains unclear. Deletions cut 3 bases from V and 0 bases from J, with 9 bases between. The CDR3 is 15 residues long. Germline values: CDR1 SGHTA, CDR2 FQGNSA. The CDR3 region is CASSFYPGSYNEQFF. The CDR3 region has the DNA TGTGCCAGCAGCTTTTACCCGGGCTCCTACAATGAGCAGTTCTTC.

The chain recombines TRBV24-1 with TRBJ2-1; TRBD2 matches at 7 bases. This CDR3 region has 14 residues. The germline gives CDR1 KGHDR, CDR2 SFDVKD. The V and J ends lost 4 bases and 6 bases, in that order; junction bases with no gene match: 5. The CDR3 DNA reads as TGTGCCACCAGTGACCCGGCTAGCGGCAATGAGCAGTTCTTC. It is translated as CATSDPASGNEQFF.

This clonotype showed up many times. The rearrangement links TRBV19 to TRBJ1-5; 9 bases fit TRBD1. With V trimmed by 6 bases and J by 4 bases, 10 bases remained unmatched. The CDR3 contains 16 residues. The V gene's germline CDR1 is LNHDA and CDR2 SQIVND (reference sequence). As DNA, the CDR3 is TGTGCCAGTAGCCCCGGGAGGGGGACAGGGAATCAGCCCCAGCATTTT. This gives the protein CASSPGRGTGNQPQHF.

The chain links TRBV4-3 to TRBJ2-1, with a possible D match to TRBD2 (6 bases). V dropped 4 bases and J dropped 8 bases, with 21 bases sitting between them. Germline V CDR1 and CDR2: LGHNA, YSLEER. The CDR3 has 16 residues. The CDR3 sequence: CASSRPRAGLDHEQFF. CDR3 nucleotide sequence: TGCGCCAGCAGCCGCCCGCGGGCGGGGCTTGATCATGAGCAGTTCTTC.

This clonotype was counted many times. The chain combines TRBV6-5 with TRBJ1-5; D may be TRBD1 (6 bases). Germline CDR1 and CDR2: MNHEY and SVGAGI. The CDR3 is 14 residues long. With 5 bases removed from V and 3 bases from J, the gap between germline ends came to 11 bases. CDR3 in DNA: TGTGCCAGCAGTACGAACAGGGTCAATCAGCCCCAGCATTTT. Translation: CASSTNRVNQPQHF.

The gene calls are TRBV5-6 and TRBJ1-6, with 10 bases identical to TRBD1. The V and J ends lost 6 bases and 8 bases, in that order; junction bases with no gene match: 8. Germline CDR1 is SGHDT and CDR2 is YYEEEE. This CDR3 comprises 15 residues. CDR3 region: CASTLPGTGDSPLHF. CDR3 DNA: TGTGCCAGCACCTTACCCGGGACAGGGGATTCACCCCTCCACTTT.

This clonotype was counted between two and nine times. CDR3 loop: CASRVDLSGNTIYF. The CDR3 DNA is TGTGCCAGCAGGGTCGATTTATCTGGAAACACCATATATTTT. This chain connects TRBV12-3 or TRBV12-4 to TRBJ1-3; no clear D. V was pared by 6 bases and J by 1 base, with 10 bases between. This CDR3 region has 14 residues.

This clonotype showed up many times. CDR3 coding DNA: TGTGCCAGCAGCTTATCGCCCAGGGAAAACTATGGCTACACCTTC. This gives the protein CASSLSPRENYGYTF. The gene calls are TRBV7-3 and TRBJ1-2, with D maybe TRBD1 (5 bases). This CDR3 comprises 15 residues. Germline CDR1 and CDR2: SGHTA and FQGTGA. Trimming removed 2 bases from V and 2 bases from J, with 12 bases in between.

This clonotype was detected many times. The genes are TRBV3-1 and TRBJ1-1, with 7 bases lining up with TRBD1. CDR3 length: 12 residues. The V segment lost 3 bases and the J segment 11 bases; nucleotides outside the gene matches: 6. Germline V gene lookup returns CDR1 LGHDT and CDR2 YNNKEL (reference sequence). This CDR3 reads CASSQARTGAFF. Here the CDR3 DNA reads TGTGCCAGCAGCCAGGCTAGGACAGGCGCTTTCTTT.

This clonotype was found many times. The chain has TRBV6-6 and TRBJ2-5; either TRBD1 or TRBD2 may supply D (6 bases each). Germline CDR1 reads MNHNY; CDR2 reads SVGAGI (reference sequence). The CDR3 runs 15 residues. The V gene lost 6 bases and the J gene lost 3 bases, with 17 bases spanning the gap. The CDR3 spells CASRPQGGPEETQYF. The CDR3 DNA reads TGTGCCAGCAGACCCCAAGGGGGGCCGGAAGAGACCCAGTACTTC.

This clonotype was counted at least ten times. This chain links TRBV29-1 with TRBJ2-7, with D perhaps matching TRBD1 (5 bases). Germline CDR1 is SQVTM and CDR2 is ANQGSEA. The CDR3 spans 13 residues. Between the trimmed V and J ends, which lost 4 bases and 6 bases, there was a span of 16 bases. CDR3 nucleotide sequence: TGCAGCGTTGTTGTATTGTTAGGGGCCGAGCAGTACTTC. Translation gives CSVVVLLGAEQYF.

This clonotype was counted between two and nine times. J is TRBJ2-1 and V is TRBV11-1; weak D call: TRBD2 (5 bases). V lost 4 bases and J 7 bases, leaving 17 bases between the germline ends. Germline CDR1 SGHAT, CDR2 FQDESV (reference sequence). The CDR3 is 15 amino acids. The CDR3 DNA reads TGTGCCAGCAGCTCCTGGACTCGTCTTAAAAATGAGCAGTTCTTC. Its protein product is CASSSWTRLKNEQFF.

This clonotype came up a few times. J is TRBJ2-3 and V is TRBV7-3, with 9 bases that match TRBD2. This CDR3 is 16 amino acids long. V shed 4 bases, J shed 6 bases, and the junction held 11 bases outside the gene matches. Germline CDR1 and CDR2: SGHTA and FQGTGA. CDR3 loop: CASSSQAGGARDTQYF. For the CDR3, the DNA is TGTGCCAGCAGCTCCCAGGCGGGGGGGGCGAGGGATACGCAGTATTTT.

This clonotype was detected only a few times. The V gene is TRBV27, the J gene TRBJ2-5; D assignment may be TRBD1 or TRBD2 (5 bases each). Germline CDR1 is MNHEY and CDR2 is SMNVEV (reference sequence). Trimming shortened V by 5 bases and J by 2 bases, and 15 bases separated the two germline ends. The CDR3 is made up of 15 amino acids. For the CDR3, the DNA is TGTGCCAGCAGTCTTTTAGGGACCGATCAAGAGACCCAGTACTTC. This translates into CASSLLGTDQETQYF.

This clonotype was picked up many times. This chain links TRBV4-2 with TRBJ2-5; 7 nucleotides align to TRBD2. The CDR3 is 14 amino acids. After removal of 1 base from V and 4 bases from J, the junction contained 3 bases not matched to a gene. Looked up from germline, CDR1 is LGHNA and CDR2 is YNFKEQ. The chain's CDR3 is CASSQGGGRETQYF. The CDR3, as DNA: TGTGCCAGCAGCCAAGGGGGCGGGAGAGAGACCCAGTACTTC.

This clonotype was observed at least ten times. The rearrangement joins TRBV5-1 to TRBJ2-3; D unclear. The germline CDR1 and CDR2 sequences are SGHRS and YFSETQ. CDR3 length: 14 amino acids. Trimming took off 1 base at V and 2 bases at J, with 8 bases between the two ends. CDR3 nucleotides: TGCGCCAGCAGCTTGTCAGGCGACACAGATACGCAGTATTTT. It encodes CASSLSGDTDTQYF.

Ten or more counts support this clonotype. The chain employs TRBV5-1 and TRBJ2-1; 8 nucleotides line up with TRBD1. This CDR3 has 14 amino acids. CDR1 and CDR2 (germline): SGHRS, YFSETQ. J lost 7 bases, V lost 2 bases, and 5 bases had no gene match. CDR3 loop: CASSLQTGGNEQFF. CDR3 bases: TGCGCCAGCAGCTTACAAACAGGGGGAAATGAGCAGTTCTTC.

This clonotype was found many times. The chain combines TRBV7-2 with TRBJ2-5, with 7 bases aligning to TRBD1. Germline CDR1 reads SGHTA; CDR2 reads FQGNSA. V shed 5 bases, J shed 6 bases, and the junction held 9 bases outside the gene matches. The CDR3 is 14 amino acids. The CDR3 sequence: CASSQQGTAQTQYF. The CDR3 DNA follows: TGTGCCAGCAGCCAACAAGGGACAGCCCAGACCCAGTACTTC.